Described below is a single T cell receptor (beta chain) sequence and its context. V was pared by 4 bases and J by 0 bases, with 10 bases between. From germline, CDR1 is SGHRS and CDR2 YFSETQ. CDR3 length: 14 amino acids. The data stem from a study of blood T cell repertoires in COVID-19. Produced via immunoSEQ multiplex PCR; TCRdb's table is partial and in-frame only. Found here are roughly 150,000 clones, around 89% of them singletons; the top ten hold 15%. The rearrangement uses TRBV5-1 and TRBJ1-1, with D perhaps matching TRBD1 (6 bases). Sequencing was performed on peripheral blood. The receptor's source is a woman in her thirties or forties with acute or convalescent COVID-19. CDR3 region: CASSPDSLNTEAFF. The CDR3 DNA sequence: TGCGCCAGCAGCCCGGACAGTTTGAACACTGAAGCTTTCTTT.